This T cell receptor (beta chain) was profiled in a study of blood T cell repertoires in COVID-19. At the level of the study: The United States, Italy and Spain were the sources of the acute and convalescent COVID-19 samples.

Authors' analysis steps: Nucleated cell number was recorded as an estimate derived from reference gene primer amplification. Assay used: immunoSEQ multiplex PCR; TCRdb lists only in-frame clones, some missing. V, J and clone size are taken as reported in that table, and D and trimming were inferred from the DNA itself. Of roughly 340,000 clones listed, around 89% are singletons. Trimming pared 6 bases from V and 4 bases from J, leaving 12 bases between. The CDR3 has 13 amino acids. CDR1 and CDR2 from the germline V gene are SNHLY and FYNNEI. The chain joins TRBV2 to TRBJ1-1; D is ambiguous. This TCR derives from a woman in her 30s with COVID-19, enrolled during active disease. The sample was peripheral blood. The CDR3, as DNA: TGTGCCAGCAGAGGGCGTCGGGGCACTGAAGCTTTCTTT. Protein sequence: CASRGRRGTEAFF. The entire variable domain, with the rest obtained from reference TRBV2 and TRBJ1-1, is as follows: EPEVTQTPSHQVTQMGQEVILRCVPISNHLYFYWYRQILGQKVEFLVSFYNNEISEKSEIFDDQFSVERPDGSNFTLKIRSTKLEDSAMYFCASRGRRGTEAFFGQGTRLTVV.